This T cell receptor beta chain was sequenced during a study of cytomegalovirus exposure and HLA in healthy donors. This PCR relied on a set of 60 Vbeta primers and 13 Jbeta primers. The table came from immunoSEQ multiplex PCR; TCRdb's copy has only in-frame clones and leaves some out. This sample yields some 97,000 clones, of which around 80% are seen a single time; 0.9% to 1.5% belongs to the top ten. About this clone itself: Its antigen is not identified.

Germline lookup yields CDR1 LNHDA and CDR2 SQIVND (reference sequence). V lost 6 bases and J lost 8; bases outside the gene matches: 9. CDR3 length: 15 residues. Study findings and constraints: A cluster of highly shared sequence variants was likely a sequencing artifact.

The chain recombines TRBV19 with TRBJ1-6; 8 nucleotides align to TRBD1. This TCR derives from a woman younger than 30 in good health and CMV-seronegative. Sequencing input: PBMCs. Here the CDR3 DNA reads TGTGCCAGTAGCCAGGACAGGGCGGGAGATTCACCCCTCCACTTT. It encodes CASSQDRAGDSPLHF.